Each of the 28 T cell receptor beta chains below was sequenced from the same sample in a study of blood T cell repertoires in COVID-19. Using immunoSEQ multiplex PCR, the repertoire was profiled, and TCRdb retains in-frame clones only, with some absent. The table includes 210,000 or so clones, about four fifths detected once. The sequencing input was PBMCs or T cells enriched from blood (not recorded which). The receptors were gathered from a woman in her fifties or sixties who had been exposed to COVID-19.

The rearrangement joins TRBV12-3 or TRBV12-4 to TRBJ2-1; 9 bases match TRBD1. With V trimmed by 3 bases and J by 12 bases, 0 bases remained unmatched. The CDR3 runs 11 residues. This chain's CDR3 is CASSLDRGQFF. The CDR3 nucleotides read TGTGCCAGCAGTTTGGACAGGGGGCAGTTCTTC.

The rearrangement joins TRBV7-8 to TRBJ1-3; TRBD1 might be the D (5 bases). CDR1 is SGHVS, CDR2 FQNEAQ, per germline. Trimming took 1 base from V and 0 from J, leaving 10 bases between them. This CDR3 region has 16 residues. The CDR3 DNA reads as TGTGCCAGCAGCTTAGTAACAGGTGTCTCTGGAAACACCATATATTTT. Translated: CASSLVTGVSGNTIYF.

J is TRBJ1-1 and V is TRBV25-1, with 7 bases identical to TRBD1. The CDR3 consists of 15 residues. J lost 2 bases, V lost 5 bases, and 8 bases had no gene match. Looked up from germline, CDR1 is MGHDK and CDR2 is SYGVNS. The DNA of the CDR3 is TGTGCCAGCAGTAAAGCAGGGGGTTTTAACACTGAAGCTTTCTTT. It translates to CASSKAGGFNTEAFF.

The J gene is TRBJ2-7, the V gene TRBV6-9, with D tentatively TRBD2 (6 bases). There are 14 residues in the CDR3. The ends were cut back, 2 bases at V and 0 bases at J, with 8 bases in the middle. Per the germline V gene, CDR1 is MNHGY and CDR2 is SVAAGI. CDR3 sequence reads: CASSYPGSSYEQYF. In DNA, the CDR3 is TGTGCCAGCAGTTATCCCGGGAGCTCCTACGAGCAGTACTTC.

The V and J genes are TRBV5-8 and TRBJ2-6; no definite D call. Trimming took off 4 bases at V and 1 base at J, with 12 bases between the two ends. Germline CDR1 and CDR2: SGHTS and YDEGEE. The CDR3 covers 16 residues. The CDR3 DNA sequence: TGTGCCAGCAGCCGAGGCGAGGTGTCTGGGGCCAACGTCCTGACTTTC. Its translation: CASSRGEVSGANVLTF.

The genes are TRBV6-5 and TRBJ1-4, with TRBD1 matching over 10 bases. The V segment lost 0 bases and the J segment 8 bases; nucleotides outside the gene matches: 3. This CDR3 contains 15 residues. CDR1 MNHEY and CDR2 SVGAGI come from the germline V gene. The CDR3 DNA sequence: TGTGCCAGCAGTTACTCAGGGACAGGGGACGAAAAACTGTTTTTT. Amino acid sequence: CASSYSGTGDEKLFF.

The V call is TRBV6-5, the J call TRBJ2-5; D may be TRBD2 (5 bases). The CDR3 length is 13 residues. In germline, CDR1 is MNHEY, CDR2 SVGAGI. The V and J ends lost 2 bases and 5 bases respectively, with 9 bases between them. The CDR3 DNA reads TGTGCCAGCAGTTACAATAGAGGGGAGACCCAGTACTTC. This gives the protein CASSYNRGETQYF.

V is TRBV19 and J is TRBJ2-3, with D unclear. The CDR3 loop spans 14 amino acids. Germline-derived CDR1 and CDR2 are LNHDA and SQIVND (reference sequence). V was cut by 0 bases and J by 7 bases, with 11 bases left in between. The CDR3 sequence is CASSIDSGSNTQYF. DNA for the CDR3: TGTGCCAGTAGTATAGATTCAGGCAGCAATACGCAGTATTTT.

V gene TRBV5-1 combines with J gene TRBJ2-1; TRBD1 matches 8 bases. The germline V gene encodes CDR1 SGHRS and CDR2 YFSETQ. Unmatched junction bases numbered 7, after V lost 4 bases and J lost 7 bases. The length of the CDR3 is 14 residues. CDR3 residues: CASSPGQAGNEQFF. CDR3 coding DNA: TGCGCCAGCAGCCCGGGACAGGCTGGAAATGAGCAGTTCTTC.

The rearrangement joins TRBV7-9 to TRBJ1-6, with D hard to call. Trimming removed 5 bases at V and 3 bases at J, with 11 bases between. In germline, CDR1 is SEHNR, CDR2 FQNEAQ (reference sequence). The CDR3 has 15 amino acids. The CDR3 loop is CASSPPGYYNSPLHF. Written as DNA, the CDR3 is TGTGCCAGCAGCCCCCCGGGGTACTATAATTCACCCCTCCACTTT. The full variable domain, in which reference TRBV7-9 and TRBJ1-6 provide the parts outside the CDR3, is DTGVSQNPRHKITKRGQNVTFRCDPISEHNRLYWYRQTLGQGPEFLTYFQNEAQLEKSRLLSDRFSAERPKGSFSTLEIQRTEQGDSAMYLCASSPPGYYNSPLHFGNGTRLTVT.

J is TRBJ1-5 and V is TRBV2; unclear D gene. V was cut by 8 bases and J by 0 bases, with 11 bases left in between. Germline V CDR1 and CDR2: SNHLY, FYNNEI. There are 14 residues in the CDR3. The CDR3 region is CASERDFSNQPQHF. The DNA of the CDR3 is TGTGCCAGCGAGCGCGATTTTAGCAATCAGCCCCAGCATTTT.

The gene calls are TRBV19 and TRBJ2-3, with 8 bases that match TRBD2. Germline CDR1 is LNHDA and CDR2 is SQIVND (reference sequence). The CDR3 has 13 residues. Trimming removed 10 bases from V and 5 bases from J; junction bases left unmatched: 8. The CDR3 reads CATARGGLDTQYF. In DNA form, the CDR3 reads TGTGCCACTGCCCGGGGGGGGCTAGATACGCAGTATTTT.

The rearrangement uses TRBV5-3 and TRBJ1-6; tentatively, D is TRBD1 (5 bases). TRBV5-3 is given ORF status, its function remaining uncertain. The CDR3 sequence is 16 residues long. Trimming stripped 1 base from V and 10 bases from J, with 18 bases between. The CDR3 coding sequence is TGTGCCAGAAGCTTGCGGGGGGAGGGCGGAGAATCACCCCTCCACTTT. Translation gives CARSLRGEGGESPLHF.

The chain has TRBV19 and TRBJ2-1; 10 positions match TRBD2. This CDR3 contains 15 residues. The germline CDR1 and CDR2 sequences are LNHDA and SQIVND (reference sequence). V dropped 8 bases and J dropped 9; count of bases not matched to a gene: 13. CDR3 region: CASGSTSGVPGEQFF. For the CDR3, the DNA is TGTGCCAGTGGTTCTACTAGCGGGGTGCCGGGTGAGCAGTTCTTC.

The chain uses TRBV2 and TRBJ1-4; D unresolved. CDR3 size: 13 residues. The germline V and J ends were trimmed by 7 bases and 7 bases, with 13 bases remaining between them. Germline CDR1 SNHLY, CDR2 FYNNEI. CDR3 sequence: CASIRDRGEKLFF. In nucleotides, the CDR3 is TGTGCCAGCATTCGGGATAGAGGTGAAAAACTGTTTTTT.

In this sample, this clone turned up once. This chain uses TRBV7-8 with TRBJ1-1; D call uncertain. The V and J ends lost 3 bases and 1 base respectively, with 12 bases between them. This CDR3 has 15 amino acids. Germline V gene data show CDR1 as SGHVS and CDR2 as FQNEAQ. For the CDR3, the DNA is TGTGCCAGCAGCTTTAGACGATCAGGGAACACTGAAGCTTTCTTT. Protein sequence: CASSFRRSGNTEAFF.

The sample holds one count of this clone. The chain joins TRBV14 to TRBJ2-1; D is ambiguous. CDR3 length: 12 amino acids. CDR1 is SGHDN, CDR2 FVKESK, per germline. The ends were cut back, 1 base at V and 14 bases at J, with 12 bases in the middle. The DNA for the CDR3 is TGTGCCAGCAGCCAAGTCCCCCGCGTGAAGTTCTTC. This encodes CASSQVPRVKFF.

V and J are TRBV3-1 (or the pseudogene TRBV3-2) and TRBJ1-1; D is ambiguous. Germline V CDR1 and CDR2: LGHDT, YNNKEL (reference sequence). Trimming shortened V by 0 bases and J by 5 bases, and 7 bases separated the two germline ends. The CDR3 is made up of 13 amino acids. CDR3 sequence (DNA): TGTGCCAGCAGCCAAGATAGAAGTACTGAAGCTTTCTTT. Translating gives CASSQDRSTEAFF.

V is TRBV12-3 or TRBV12-4 and J is TRBJ1-1, with D maybe TRBD1 (5 bases). The CDR3 loop spans 12 amino acids. Trimming stripped 8 bases from V and 8 bases from J, with 15 bases between. The CDR3, as DNA: TGTGCCAGCCTCGGGACTCTTAAAGAAGCTTTCTTT. Its protein is CASLGTLKEAFF.

V gene TRBV13 combines with J gene TRBJ2-3, with a weak D call TRBD1 (5 bases). This CDR3 region has 15 residues. CDR1 and CDR2 (germline): PRHDT, FYEKMQ (reference sequence). Trimming took off 3 bases at V and 6 bases at J, with 16 bases between the two ends. Here the CDR3 DNA reads TGTGCCAGCAGCTTCCACACCCAGGGTAGGGATACGCAGTATTTT. It yields the protein CASSFHTQGRDTQYF. The full variable domain, in which reference TRBV13 and TRBJ2-3 provide the parts outside the CDR3, is AAGVIQSPRHLIKEKRETATLKCYPIPRHDTVYWYQQGPGQDPQFLISFYEKMQSDKGSIPDRFSAQQFSDYHSELNMSSLELGDSALYFCASSFHTQGRDTQYFGPGTRLTVL.

V and J are TRBV10-3 and TRBJ2-2, with D maybe TRBD1 (6 bases). Trimming stripped 3 bases from V and 3 bases from J, with 11 bases between. This CDR3 has 15 amino acids. The germline gives CDR1 ENHRY, CDR2 SYGVKD. The CDR3 sequence is CAISDNRVDTGELFF. CDR3 in DNA: TGTGCCATCAGTGACAACAGGGTGGACACCGGGGAGCTGTTTTTT.

This sequence joins TRBV7-8 and TRBJ1-5; 8 bases are shared with TRBD1. Germline assignment: CDR1 SGHVS and CDR2 FQNEAQ. V was pared by 3 bases and J by 0 bases, with 10 bases of the junction left unmatched. This CDR3 has 18 amino acids. The DNA for the CDR3 is TGTGCCAGCAGCTTGCGGACAGGGAGGGCCTATAGCAATCAGCCCCAGCATTTT. Its protein product is CASSLRTGRAYSNQPQHF.

DNA for the CDR3: TGTGCCATCAGGGCAGGGGGGTCAACTGAAGCTTTCTTT. This translates into CAIRAGGSTEAFF. The chain combines TRBV10-3 with TRBJ1-1, with 7 bases that match TRBD1. The CDR3 spans 13 residues. CDR1 and CDR2 from the germline V gene are ENHRY and SYGVKD. After removal of 6 bases from V and 5 bases from J, the junction contained 6 bases not matched to a gene.

The V and J genes are TRBV6-4 and TRBJ2-1; a possible D gene is TRBD1 (6 bases). Trimming left V 0 bases short and J 10 bases short, with 13 bases between. The CDR3 sequence is 14 residues long. Germline V gives CDR1 MRHNA, CDR2 SNTAGT. In nucleotides, the CDR3 is TGTGCCAGCAGTGACTCGAGTCGAGGGACAGAGCAGTTCTTC. Protein product: CASSDSSRGTEQFF.

This chain links TRBV20-1 with TRBJ2-7; 9 bases match TRBD1. V gave up 3 bases and J gave up 5 bases; unmatched junction bases: 8. The CDR3 is 14 amino acids. CDR1 is DFQATT and CDR2 is SNEGSKA in the germline V gene (reference sequence). DNA of the CDR3: TGCAGTGCTAGTCCCGGGACAGGGTTCCACGAGCAGTACTTC. Its protein product is CSASPGTGFHEQYF.

The sample holds one count of this clone. The V gene is TRBV7-2, the J gene TRBJ1-1, with D perhaps matching TRBD1 (5 bases). Germline CDR1 SGHTA, CDR2 FQGNSA. The CDR3 extends over 11 amino acids. Between the trimmed V and J ends, which lost 1 base and 8 bases, there was a span of 5 bases. The CDR3, as DNA: TGTGCCAGCAGCTTAGGGGGCGAAGCTTTCTTT. This sequence encodes CASSLGGEAFF. Filled out from reference TRBV7-2 and TRBJ1-1, the complete variable domain reads GAGVSQSPSNKVTEKGKDVELRCDPISGHTALYWYRQSLGQGLEFLIYFQGNSAPDKSGLPSDRFSAERTGGSVSTLTIQRTQQEDSAVYLCASSLGGEAFFGQGTRLTVV.

The V and J genes are TRBV5-1 and TRBJ1-4, with D unclear. The length of the CDR3 is 13 residues. V lost 0 bases, J lost 7 bases, and 7 bases lay in between. Germline V gene lookup returns CDR1 SGHRS and CDR2 YFSETQ. The CDR3 here is CASSLVRGEKLFF. In nucleotides, the CDR3 is TGCGCCAGCAGCTTGGTACGAGGTGAAAAACTGTTTTTT.

This clone was seen a single time. V and J are TRBV19 and TRBJ1-2; 8 bases agree with TRBD1. The trim removed 3 bases at V and 7 bases at J, leaving 7 bases unmatched. The CDR3 runs 14 residues. Germline CDR1 LNHDA, CDR2 SQIVND (reference sequence). For the CDR3, the DNA is TGTGCCAGTAGTATCCCCGGACAGGGAGTTGGCTACACCTTC. Its translation is CASSIPGQGVGYTF.